This T cell receptor beta chain was sequenced for a study of blood T cells in healthy people across ages. Study-level results: Significant beta diversity loss was already apparent by age around 36, declining roughly linearly. Diversity was higher, and naive CD4+ cells more numerous, in long-lived donors than in aged donors.

The length of the CDR3 is 16 residues. CDR1 and CDR2 from the germline V gene are SGHVS and FQNEAQ. With 11 bases clipped from V and 5 bases from J, the junction kept 21 bases outside the gene matches. About this clonotype: Its target is unknown.

Healthy Caucasian individuals from Russia aged about 6 to 100 served as donors. A second PCR of 7 to 11 cycles used a sample-barcoded 5' primer and a J-beta primer mix. TCRdb reanalysed the 5' RACE reads using MiXCR and keeps one entry per CDR3 protein. Of about 670,000 distinct CDR3 sequences listed, about 43% are singletons. V gene TRBV7-8 combines with J gene TRBJ2-7; 7 bases map to TRBD1. Sequencing was done on a sample of blood. The sequence came from a man older than 75 in good health. CDR3 sequence (DNA): TGTGCCGGCATCCACCGGACAGGCTCTAGTCGGGACGAGCAGTACTTC. It encodes CAGIHRTGSSRDEQYF.